The rows below give T cell receptor beta chains drawn from one sample of a study of breast tumors, draining lymph nodes, adjacent tissues. Using its own MiXCR run on the multiplex PCR reads, TCRdb lists one record per CDR3 protein. Of about 13,000 distinct CDR3 sequences listed, roughly 60% are singletons. Sequencing was done on a sample of tumor-adjacent breast tissue. These receptors originate from a female donor with breast cancer. Some clones in this sample may be carry-over from other donors' samples. Both conserved end residues are part of each CDR3. The D gene is left open where the match is weak. Some rows mark clone size as missing; the rest say once, few, many or name a class of expanded clone.

>TRBJ2-7|NA|TRBV7-5|NA
NA
CIPVPAAYSGGQGCYEQYF
>TRBJ2-3|NA|TRBV7-3|NA
TGTGCCACATCATTTAGTGGGGAAGATACGCAGTATTTT
CATSFSGEDTQYF
>TRBJ2-7|NA|TRBV20-1|medium-sized
TGCAGTGCTAGGGGGGGTCCCTACGAGCAGTACTTC
CSARGGPYEQYF
>TRBJ1-6|TRBD1|TRBV9|NA
TGTGCCAGCAGCGTAGAGGGACAGGGAGAATCACCCCTCCACTTT
CASSVEGQGESPLHF
>TRBJ2-3|NA|TRBV2|NA
TGTGCCAGCAGTGAAAGTCACGGGGGTAATACGCAGTATTTT
CASSESHGGNTQYF
>TRBJ1-2|TRBD1|TRBV20-1|NA
TGCAGTGCTAGGACCGACAGGGGGCAGAATGGCTACACCTTC
CSARTDRGQNGYTF
>TRBJ2-7|TRBD1|TRBV9|NA
TGTGCCAGCAGCGACACCGGGACAGGGGGCGAGCAGTACTTC
CASSDTGTGGEQYF
>TRBJ2-1|NA|TRBV20-1|NA
TGCAGTGCTAGTGACTGGAGGGCGGAAAAGGGGCAGTTCTTC
CSASDWRAEKGQFF
>TRBJ2-3|TRBD2|TRBV25-1|few
TGTGCCAGCAGAGTAGCGGGAGAGATAGATACGCAGTATTTT
CASRVAGEIDTQYF
>TRBJ2-1|NA|TRBV9|NA
TGTGCCAGCAGCCCTGGGACCAGTGAGCAGTTCTTC
CASSPGTSEQFF
>TRBJ2-3|NA|TRBV2|NA
TGTGCCAGGTCCCTCCCTGGGACAGATACGCAGTATTTT
CARSLPGTDTQYF
>TRBJ2-2|NA|TRBV24-1|NA
TGTGCCACCAGTGACTCGATGAACACCGGGGAGCTGTTTTTT
CATSDSMNTGELFF
>TRBJ2-3|TRBD2|TRBV5-6|NA
TGTGCCAGCAGCTTGGGGCTAGCGGGAGGGTTAGCGGCAGATACGCAGTATTTT
CASSLGLAGGLAADTQYF
>TRBJ2-3|TRBD2|TRBV12-3/TRBV12-4|large
TGTGCCAGCAGTTCAACTAGCGGGGGCACAGATACGCAGTATTTT
CASSSTSGGTDTQYF
>TRBJ2-7|NA|TRBV25-1|NA
TGTGCCAGCAGTGAATATATAGTCCCGGGAGTGGTAGTCTTCTACGAGCAGTACTTC
CASSEYIVPGVVVFYEQYF
>TRBJ2-1|TRBD2|TRBV20-1|NA
TGCAGTGCTAGTTCGGGAGCGGGGGGCCCCTCCCACAATGAGCAGTTCTTC
CSASSGAGGPSHNEQFF
>TRBJ1-5|TRBD1|TRBV19|NA
TGTGCCAGTAGTATAGATACAGGGGGCCTTCAGCCCCAGCATTTT
CASSIDTGGLQPQHF
>TRBJ1-6|NA|TRBV12-3/TRBV12-4|once
TGTGCCAGCAGTTTCGGTTCACCCCTCCACTTT
CASSFGSPLHF
>TRBJ1-1|TRBD1|TRBV19|NA
TGTGCCAGTTCCGGCCGGACAGGGGGTCACATGAACACTGAAGCTTTCTTT
CASSGRTGGHMNTEAFF
>TRBJ2-7|TRBD2|TRBV6-1|many
TGTGCCAGCAGATCTAGCGGGAGGACTTCCTACGAGCAGTACTTC
CASRSSGRTSYEQYF
>TRBJ1-5|NA|TRBV7-2|NA
TGTGCCAGCAGCTTCGACCGTAGCAATCAGCCCCAGCATTTT
CASSFDRSNQPQHF
>TRBJ1-5|NA|TRBV7-9|NA
TGTGCCAGCAGCTTAGATGGTCAGCCCCAGCATTTT
CASSLDGQPQHF
>TRBJ1-2|TRBD1|TRBV6-5|few
TGTGCCAGCAGTTCGGCGGACAGGCGGCTCGGGGGCTACACCTTC
CASSSADRRLGGYTF
>TRBJ2-7|NA|TRBV4-2|NA
TGTGCCAGCAGCCACTTTCAGGGGGGTGGTAACGAGCAGTACTTC
CASSHFQGGGNEQYF
>TRBJ1-5|TRBD1|TRBV19|NA
TGTGCCAGTAGTAATCCAGGGGGAGTTTGGGGAGGCAATCAGCCCCAGCATTTT
CASSNPGGVWGGNQPQHF
>TRBJ1-2|NA|TRBV29-1|NA
TGCAGCGTTTTGTGGAGGGAGTCTAACTATGGCTACACCTTC
CSVLWRESNYGYTF
>TRBJ1-2|NA|TRBV10-3|NA
TGTGCCACCCAGGAAGGGTGGATTGGCTACACCTTC
CATQEGWIGYTF
>TRBJ2-1|TRBD2|TRBV9|NA
TGTGCCAGCAACCTAGCGGGGGAGGGCCACGAGCAGTTCTTC
CASNLAGEGHEQFF
>TRBJ2-2|TRBD2|TRBV5-5|NA
TGTGCCAGCAGCTTGCGGACTAGTTTAGGGTACGGGGAGCTGTTTTTT
CASSLRTSLGYGELFF
>TRBJ2-3|NA|TRBV20-1|NA
TGCATTTCTAGCGAGGGCGCAGATACGCAGTATTTT
CISSEGADTQYF
>TRBJ2-3|TRBD1|TRBV24-1|NA
TGTGCCACCAGGGGACAGGTCGGAAATACGCAGTATTTT
CATRGQVGNTQYF
>TRBJ2-5|NA|TRBV7-3|once
TGTGCCAGCAGCCCCGGCCGGGGTAGAGGGGAAGAGACCCAGTACTTC
CASSPGRGRGEETQYF
>TRBJ2-3|NA|TRBV15|NA
TGTGCCACCAGCAGAGAAGGGGAGAGCACAGATACGCAGTATTTT
CATSREGESTDTQYF
>TRBJ1-2|TRBD1|TRBV6-6|NA
TGTGCCAGCAGTTACTCAGGGACAGTATATGGCTACACCTTC
CASSYSGTVYGYTF
>TRBJ1-6|TRBD1|TRBV6-1|many
TGTGCCAGCAGTGTTCCGGGACAGGGGGGTTCACCCCTCCACTTT
CASSVPGQGGSPLHF
>TRBJ2-7|NA|TRBV9|medium-sized
TGTGCCAGCAGCGTAGGAGTTGGGACGGTCTACGAGCAGTACTTC
CASSVGVGTVYEQYF
>TRBJ1-4|NA|TRBV29-1|NA
TGCAGCGTTGAACAGGGTATGGGAAAACTGTTTTTT
CSVEQGMGKLFF
>TRBJ2-7|NA|TRBV20-1|medium-sized
TGCAGTGCTAGGCCCGCCATAGCGGCAACCTACGAGCAGTACTTC
CSARPAIAATYEQYF
>TRBJ2-7|NA|TRBV5-6|many
TGTGCCAGCAGCCTCTGGGTTCCCAGCTCCTACGAGCAGTACTTC
CASSLWVPSSYEQYF
>TRBJ2-2|NA|TRBV5-1|NA
TGCGCCAGCAGCTTGGCGAACACCGGGGAGCTGTTTTTT
CASSLANTGELFF
>TRBJ2-2|NA|TRBV9|NA
TGTGCCAGCAGCGTAGCAGCCTACTCTAGCGCCCGTCGAAACACCGGGGAGCTGTTTTTT
CASSVAAYSSARRNTGELFF
>TRBJ2-6|NA|TRBV2|NA
TGTGCCAGCAGCCTGACAGGACCCTCTGGGGCCAACGTCCTGACTTTC
CASSLTGPSGANVLTF
>TRBJ1-6|TRBD1|TRBV19|few
TGTGCCAGTAGTACGGGACAGGGGGCTGATTCACCCCTCCACTTT
CASSTGQGADSPLHF
>TRBJ1-2|NA|TRBV29-1|NA
TGCAGCGTACCGGACAGCTGGAACTATGGCTACACCTTC
CSVPDSWNYGYTF